These 9 T cell receptor beta chains came from one sample sequenced in a study of early T cells in non-severe SARS-CoV-2 infection. In TCRdb, the 5' RACE reads were re-called with MiXCR into one record per CDR3 protein. The sample shows about 100,000 distinct CDR3 sequences, roughly an eighth of them seen only once. What was sequenced was whole blood. The origin of the receptors is an adult who was a healthcare worker with PCR-confirmed SARS-CoV-2 infection or an uninfected control (not recorded which).

This clonotype came up a few times. The rearrangement joins TRBV20-1 to TRBJ1-6; the D is unclear. This CDR3 contains 12 residues. V gave up 5 bases and J gave up 6 bases, with 8 bases separating them. Germline assignment: CDR1 DFQATT and CDR2 SNEGSKA (reference sequence). CDR3 DNA sequence: TGCAGTGCTGGCCAGTCTAATTCACCCCTCCACTTT. Translated: CSAGQSNSPLHF.

This clonotype was seen ten or more times. The gene calls are TRBV5-1 and TRBJ2-2; D perhaps matches TRBD2 (5 bases). Per the germline V gene, CDR1 is SGHRS and CDR2 is YFSETQ. This CDR3 comprises 16 residues. V was pared by 4 bases and J by 5 bases, with 18 bases between. CDR3 sequence: CASSIQPGSTTGELFF. CDR3 DNA: TGCGCCAGCAGCATCCAACCGGGATCCACAACCGGGGAGCTGTTTTTT.

The genes are TRBV7-9 and TRBJ1-6; D unresolved. The CDR3 sequence is 14 residues long. The germline V and J ends were trimmed by 1 base and 7 bases, with 8 bases remaining between them. Looked up from germline, CDR1 is SEHNR and CDR2 is FQNEAQ (reference sequence). The chain's CDR3 is CASSLEGSNSPLHF. As DNA, the CDR3 is TGTGCCAGCAGCTTAGAGGGTAGCAATTCACCCCTCCACTTT.

This clonotype occurred a few times. This chain connects TRBV6-6 to TRBJ2-3, with 9 bases fitting TRBD2. Germline V gene sequence: CDR1 MNHNY, CDR2 SVGAGI (reference sequence). The CDR3 has 14 amino acids. J gave up 5 bases and V 8 bases, and 8 bases lay outside the gene matches. DNA for the CDR3: TGTGCCAGCCTCCCCAGCGGGGGGCAAGATACGCAGTATTTT. This gives the protein CASLPSGGQDTQYF.

This clonotype was observed many times. The chain has TRBV11-3 and TRBJ1-3; D ambiguous. V was shortened by 3 bases and J by 3 bases, with 6 bases between the two germline ends. The CDR3 covers 13 residues. CDR1 SGHNT and CDR2 YENEEA come from the germline V gene. The CDR3 here is CASSFGLGNTIYF. In DNA, the CDR3 is TGTGCCAGCAGCTTCGGACTTGGAAACACCATATATTTT.

This clonotype was detected many times. This chain uses TRBV20-1 with TRBJ2-1; the D gene is possibly TRBD2 (7 bases). The germline gives CDR1 DFQATT, CDR2 SNEGSKA (reference sequence). V lost 0 bases to trimming and J lost 1 base, with 10 bases between them. The CDR3 extends over 15 amino acids. The CDR3 coding sequence is TGCAGTGCTAGAGAGGGGGGGCTTTCCTACAATGAGCAGTTCTTC. It specifies CSAREGGLSYNEQFF.

The rearrangement links TRBV9 to TRBJ2-1; 8 nucleotides agree with TRBD2. This CDR3 has 17 residues. Looked up from germline, CDR1 is SGDLS and CDR2 is YYNGEE. Trimming cost V 4 bases and J 0 bases; bases outside gene matches: 9. The CDR3 nucleotides are TGTGCCAGCAGCCCCGGGAGGGGGGTTACCTCCTACAATGAGCAGTTCTTC. Amino acids: CASSPGRGVTSYNEQFF.

This clonotype was counted only a few times. The V gene is TRBV12-3 or TRBV12-4, the J gene TRBJ2-3; TRBD1 might be the D (6 bases). The CDR3 has 15 amino acids. V was pared by 5 bases and J by 0 bases, with 12 bases between. CDR3 in amino acids: CASSPTRGSTDTQYF. Written as DNA, the CDR3 is TGTGCCAGCAGTCCGACCAGGGGAAGCACAGATACGCAGTATTTT.

This clonotype was observed at least ten times. The V call is TRBV10-3, the J call TRBJ2-1, with TRBD2 as a possible D gene (5 bases). Between the trimmed V and J ends, which lost 2 bases and 3 bases, there was a span of 11 bases. The CDR3 is made up of 15 amino acids. Per germline, CDR1 ENHRY and CDR2 SYGVKD. The DNA of the CDR3 is TGTGCCATCAGTGAGAACATCGGGATCTACAATGAGCAGTTCTTC. Protein product: CAISENIGIYNEQFF.